This entry features one T cell receptor (beta chain) sequence. The antigen is not known. Assay used: immunoSEQ multiplex PCR; TCRdb lists only in-frame clones, some missing. The sample has about 60,000 clones; 84% are singletons. The length of the CDR3 is 15 residues. These data originate in a study of T cell responses to AZD1222 COVID-19 vaccine. Study-level information: Timing groups of about 4 and about 12 weeks for second doses were pooled.

Study conclusions and caveats: White British people made up most donors, females outnumbered males, and clonal diversity was possibly underestimated. The CD4 TCRs associated with vaccination extended across spike and predominated at 160-218 and 743-854. Only 5 or 6 people who got AZD1222 tested seropositive at baseline.

The rearrangement uses TRBV21-1 and TRBJ1-2. TRBV21-1 is termed a pseudogene. The source was peripheral blood, collected on day 0 of AZD1222 vaccination. This sequence was found in an adult in good health. The CDR3 coding sequence is TGTGCCAGCAGCAAATTTACCGGAGACCCAGGCTGCTACACCTTC. This sequence encodes CASSKFTGDPGCYTF.